This is a list of T cell receptor beta chains from one sample in a study of shared clonotypes between healthy human individuals. Generated by immunoSEQ multiplex PCR, the TCRdb table keeps only in-frame clones and is missing some. This table holds a few million clones, roughly 92% found once. The sample comprised naive CD4+ T cells from PBMCs. These receptors all come from a man between 18 and 29 years old in good health. Some clones in this sample may be carry-over from other donors' samples. Both conserved end residues are part of each CDR3. Each record gives: CDR3 length, J gene, V gene, CDR3 protein.

length: 14
J: TRBJ2-3
V: TRBV2
CDR3: CARSLAGGRDTQYF

length: 13
J: TRBJ1-2
V: TRBV14
CDR3: CASSLYTTYGYTF

length: 17
J: TRBJ2-3
V: TRBV5-4
CDR3: CASSPTGTSGRSDTQYF

length: 12
J: TRBJ2-5
V: TRBV7-9
CDR3: CASSPQGETQYF

length: 15
J: TRBJ2-1
V: TRBV10-1
CDR3: CASSRTSGRHNEQFF

length: 16
J: TRBJ2-2
V: TRBV7-9
CDR3: CASSLAMTENTGELFF

length: 16
J: TRBJ1-1
V: TRBV5-4
CDR3: CASSQGQLFSNTEAFF

length: 9
J: TRBJ2-3
V: TRBV9
CDR3: CPLTDTQYF

length: 13
J: TRBJ1-2
V: TRBV28
CDR3: CASIQTGAYGYTF

length: 15
J: TRBJ2-3
V: TRBV6-4
CDR3: CASSDSGRGTDTQYF

length: 14
J: TRBJ2-7
V: TRBV18
CDR3: CASSPGGSSYEQYF

length: 14
J: TRBJ1-1
V: TRBV28
CDR3: CASSKLGLLTEAFF

length: 12
J: TRBJ2-7
V: TRBV25-1
CDR3: CASSPGPYEQYF

length: 14
J: TRBJ1-2
V: TRBV5-1
CDR3: CASSPEQGGYGYTF

length: 14
J: TRBJ2-1
V: TRBV18
CDR3: CASSPPGSYNEQFF

length: 14
J: TRBJ1-1
V: TRBV4-2
CDR3: CASSQDAGRTEAFF